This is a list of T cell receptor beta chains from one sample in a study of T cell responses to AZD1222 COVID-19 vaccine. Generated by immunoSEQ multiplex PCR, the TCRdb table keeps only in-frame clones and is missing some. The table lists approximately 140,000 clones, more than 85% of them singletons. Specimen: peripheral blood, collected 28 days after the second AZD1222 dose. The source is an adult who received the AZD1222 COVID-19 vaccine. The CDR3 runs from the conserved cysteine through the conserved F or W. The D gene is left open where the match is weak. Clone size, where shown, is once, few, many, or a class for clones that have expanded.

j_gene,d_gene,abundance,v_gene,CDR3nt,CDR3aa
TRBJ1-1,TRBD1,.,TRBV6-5,TGTGCCAGCAGGGCCCCGGACAGGGGTTACACTGAAGCTTTCTTT,CASRAPDRGYTEAFF
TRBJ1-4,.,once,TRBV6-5,TGTGCCAGCAGTTACGAAGGGGCAGGAAAACTGTTTTTT,CASSYEGAGKLFF
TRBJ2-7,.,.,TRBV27,TGTGCCAGTTCAAGCTCCTACGAGCAGTACTTC,CASSSSYEQYF
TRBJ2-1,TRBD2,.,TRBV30,TGTGCCTGGGGCCAGACTAGCGGGGCCTACAATGAGCAGTTCTTC,CAWGQTSGAYNEQFF
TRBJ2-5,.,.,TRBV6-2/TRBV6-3,TGTGCCAGCAGTCTAAGGACGGAGACCCAGTACTTC,CASSLRTETQYF
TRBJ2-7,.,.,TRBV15,TGTGCCACCAGCAAACAACTCGGGCCCTACGAGCAGTACTTC,CATSKQLGPYEQYF
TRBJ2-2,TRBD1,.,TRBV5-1,TGCGCCAGCTCTATGACAGGGGGGTACACCGGGGAGCTGTTTTTT,CASSMTGGYTGELFF
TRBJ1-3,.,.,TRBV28,TGTGCCAGCAGGGAAATGGATGGAAACACCATATATTTT,CASREMDGNTIYF
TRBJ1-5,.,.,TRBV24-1,TGTGCCACCAGTGAACCCGGCGGGACGTGGGATCAGCCCCAGCATTTT,CATSEPGGTWDQPQHF
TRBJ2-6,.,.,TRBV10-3,TGTGCCATCAGCCCGGCCTCTGGGGCCAACGTCCTGACTTTC,CAISPASGANVLTF
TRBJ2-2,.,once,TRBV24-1,TGTGCCACCAGTGGGCCTAGTCGGGGGAGGACCGGGGAGCTGTTTTTT,CATSGPSRGRTGELFF
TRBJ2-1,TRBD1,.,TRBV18,TGTGCCAGCTCAGCCACTGCCGGGACAGGGATCCACAATGAGCAGTTCTTC,CASSATAGTGIHNEQFF
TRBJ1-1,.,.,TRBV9,TGTGCCAGCAGCATATTGCCGACAGTCGGGAACACTGAAGCTTTCTTT,CASSILPTVGNTEAFF
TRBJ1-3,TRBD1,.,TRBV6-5,TGTGCCAGCAGCCAAACAGGGGGCGCGGACACCATATATTTT,CASSQTGGADTIYF
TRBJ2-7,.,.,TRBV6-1,TGTGCCAGCAGTGAAGGGTCACCTCGGGACTACGAGCAGTACTTC,CASSEGSPRDYEQYF
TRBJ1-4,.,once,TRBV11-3,TGTGCCAGCAGCTTAGGGCCGGAGGAAAAACTGTTTTTT,CASSLGPEEKLFF
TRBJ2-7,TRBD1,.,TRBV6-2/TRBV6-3,TGTGCCAGCAGTATCGCAGGGGGCACCTACGAGCAGTACTTC,CASSIAGGTYEQYF
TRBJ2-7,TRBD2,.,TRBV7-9,TGTGCCAGCGGACTAGCGGACTCCTACGAGCAGTACTTC,CASGLADSYEQYF
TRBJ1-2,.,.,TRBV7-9,TGTGCCAGCAGCTTCGGCAGGGGAACGGATGGCTACACCTTC,CASSFGRGTDGYTF
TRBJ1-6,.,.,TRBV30,TGTGCCTGGAGTGTAACCCCTTATAATTCACCCCTCCACTTT,CAWSVTPYNSPLHF
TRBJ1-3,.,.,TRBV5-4,TGTGCCAGCAGCTTGGCTGGGGGGCCCTCTGGAAACACCATATATTTT,CASSLAGGPSGNTIYF
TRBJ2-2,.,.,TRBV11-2,TGTGCCAGCACACTTGGGGCCACCACCGGGGAGCTGTTTTTT,CASTLGATTGELFF
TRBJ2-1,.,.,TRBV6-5,TGTGCCAGCAGTTACGACGCTACGAATGAGCAGTTCTTC,CASSYDATNEQFF
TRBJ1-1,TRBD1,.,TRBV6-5,TGTGCCAGCAGTTTAGGACAGGGGGGCACTGAAGCTTTCTTT,CASSLGQGGTEAFF
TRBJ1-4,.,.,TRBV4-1,TGCGCCAGCAGCCAAGGTTCGGGGGGGGCTGAAAAACTGTTTTTT,CASSQGSGGAEKLFF
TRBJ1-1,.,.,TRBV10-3,TGTGCCATCAGTGATTCTCGAGGGGGCACTGAAGCTTTCTTT,CAISDSRGGTEAFF
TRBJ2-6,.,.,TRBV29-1,TGCAGCGTTTCGGCCAAAGGGGCCAACGTCCTGACTTTC,CSVSAKGANVLTF
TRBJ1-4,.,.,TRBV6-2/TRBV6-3,TGTGCCAGCAGGTACCCGGCAACAGGGATAACAACTAATGAAAAACTGTTTTTT,CASRYPATGITTNEKLFF